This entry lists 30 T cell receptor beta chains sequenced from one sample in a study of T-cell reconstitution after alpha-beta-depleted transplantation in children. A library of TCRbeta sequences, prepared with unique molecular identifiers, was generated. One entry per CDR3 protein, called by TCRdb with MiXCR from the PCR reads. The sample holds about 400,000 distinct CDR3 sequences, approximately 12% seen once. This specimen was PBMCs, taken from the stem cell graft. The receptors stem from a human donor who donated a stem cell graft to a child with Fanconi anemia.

CDR3 sequence: CASSVAGGLTEAFF. The CDR3, as DNA: TGTGCCAGCAGCGTGGCAGGGGGCCTCACTGAAGCTTTCTTT. The chain couples TRBV9 to TRBJ1-1; 8 positions match TRBD1. The trim removed 2 bases at V and 4 bases at J, leaving 4 bases unmatched. The germline V gene encodes CDR1 SGDLS and CDR2 YYNGEE. The CDR3 is 14 residues long.

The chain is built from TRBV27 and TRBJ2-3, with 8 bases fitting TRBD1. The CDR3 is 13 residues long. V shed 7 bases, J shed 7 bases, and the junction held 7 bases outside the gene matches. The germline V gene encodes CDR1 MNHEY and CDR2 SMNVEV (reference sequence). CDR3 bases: TGTGCCAGCACTCCAGGGGGCCGGTATACGCAGTATTTT. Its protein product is CASTPGGRYTQYF.

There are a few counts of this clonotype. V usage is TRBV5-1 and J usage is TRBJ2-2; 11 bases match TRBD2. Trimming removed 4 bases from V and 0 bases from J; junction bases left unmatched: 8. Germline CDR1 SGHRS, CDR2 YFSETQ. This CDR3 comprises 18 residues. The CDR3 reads CASSLRLAGNPNTGELFF. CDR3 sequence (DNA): TGCGCCAGCAGCCTACGACTAGCGGGGAATCCGAACACCGGGGAGCTGTTTTTT.

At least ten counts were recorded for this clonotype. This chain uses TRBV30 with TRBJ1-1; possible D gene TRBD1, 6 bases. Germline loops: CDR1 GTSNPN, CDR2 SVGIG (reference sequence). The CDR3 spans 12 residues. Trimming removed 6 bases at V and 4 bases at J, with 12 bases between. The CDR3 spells CACQGKSTEAFF. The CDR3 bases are TGTGCCTGCCAGGGGAAGAGCACTGAAGCTTTCTTT.

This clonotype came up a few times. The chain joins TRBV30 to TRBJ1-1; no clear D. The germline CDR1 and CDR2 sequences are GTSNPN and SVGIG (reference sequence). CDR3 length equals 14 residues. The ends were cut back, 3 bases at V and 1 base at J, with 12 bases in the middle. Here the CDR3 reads CAWRKDPGNTEAFF. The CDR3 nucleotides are TGTGCCTGGAGGAAGGACCCTGGGAACACTGAAGCTTTCTTT.

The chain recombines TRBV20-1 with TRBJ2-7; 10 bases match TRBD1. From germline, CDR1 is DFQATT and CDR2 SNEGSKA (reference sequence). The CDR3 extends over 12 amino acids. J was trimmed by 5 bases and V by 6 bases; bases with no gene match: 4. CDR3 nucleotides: TGCAGTGCACCGGGACAGGGGAACGAGCAGTACTTC. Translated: CSAPGQGNEQYF.

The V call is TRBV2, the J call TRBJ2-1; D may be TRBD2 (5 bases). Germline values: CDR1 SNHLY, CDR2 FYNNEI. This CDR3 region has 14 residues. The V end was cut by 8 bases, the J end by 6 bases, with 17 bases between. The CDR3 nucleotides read TGTGCCAGCGGGGAGAACGGATTTCTCAATGAGCAGTTCTTC. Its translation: CASGENGFLNEQFF.

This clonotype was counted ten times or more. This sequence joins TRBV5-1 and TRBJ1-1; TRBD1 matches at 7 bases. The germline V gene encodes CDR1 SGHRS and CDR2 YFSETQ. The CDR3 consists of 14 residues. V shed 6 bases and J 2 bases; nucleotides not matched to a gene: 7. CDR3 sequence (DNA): TGCGCCAGCACCACAGGGGACCATAACACTGAAGCTTTCTTT. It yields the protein CASTTGDHNTEAFF.

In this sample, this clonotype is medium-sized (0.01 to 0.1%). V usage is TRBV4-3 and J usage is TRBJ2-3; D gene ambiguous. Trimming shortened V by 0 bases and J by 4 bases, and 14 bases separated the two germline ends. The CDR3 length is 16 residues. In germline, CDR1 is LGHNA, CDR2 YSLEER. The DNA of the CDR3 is TGCGCCAGCAGCCAAGAAAATCGAGGTGGGGCAGATACGCAGTATTTT. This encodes CASSQENRGGADTQYF.

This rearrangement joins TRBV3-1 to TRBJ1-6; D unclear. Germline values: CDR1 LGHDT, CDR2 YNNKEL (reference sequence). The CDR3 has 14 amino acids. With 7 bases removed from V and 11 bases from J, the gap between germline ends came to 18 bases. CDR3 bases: TGTGCCAGCACCCAGGTGGTCTCAGAGACACCCCTCCACTTT. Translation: CASTQVVSETPLHF.

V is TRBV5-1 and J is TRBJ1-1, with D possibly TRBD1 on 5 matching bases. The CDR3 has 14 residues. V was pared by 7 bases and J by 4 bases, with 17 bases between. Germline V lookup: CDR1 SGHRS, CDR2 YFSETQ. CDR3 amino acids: CASAMRGGGTEAFF. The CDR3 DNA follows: TGCGCCAGCGCTATGAGGGGTGGCGGCACTGAAGCTTTCTTT.

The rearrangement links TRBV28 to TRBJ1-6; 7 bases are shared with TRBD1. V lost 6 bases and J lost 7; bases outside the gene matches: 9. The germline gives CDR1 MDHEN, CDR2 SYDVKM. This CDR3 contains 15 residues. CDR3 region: CASRPFDRENSPLHF. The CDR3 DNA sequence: TGTGCCAGCAGACCTTTTGACAGGGAAAATTCACCCCTCCACTTT.

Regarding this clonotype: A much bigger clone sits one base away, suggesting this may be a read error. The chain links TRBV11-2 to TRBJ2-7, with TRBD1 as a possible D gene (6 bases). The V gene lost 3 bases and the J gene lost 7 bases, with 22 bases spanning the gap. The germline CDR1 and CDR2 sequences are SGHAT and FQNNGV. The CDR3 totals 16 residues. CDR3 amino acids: CASSLSVDVRTGEQYF. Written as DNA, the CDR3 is TGTGCCAGCAGCTTGAGTGTGGATGTGCGAACAGGGGAGCAGTACTTC. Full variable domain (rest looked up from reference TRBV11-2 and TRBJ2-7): EAGVAQSPRYKIIEKRQSVAFWCNPISGHATLYWYQQILGQGPKLLIQFQNNGVVDDSQLPKDRFSAERLKGVDSTLKIQPAKLEDSAVYLCASSLSVDVRTGEQYFGPGTRLTVT.

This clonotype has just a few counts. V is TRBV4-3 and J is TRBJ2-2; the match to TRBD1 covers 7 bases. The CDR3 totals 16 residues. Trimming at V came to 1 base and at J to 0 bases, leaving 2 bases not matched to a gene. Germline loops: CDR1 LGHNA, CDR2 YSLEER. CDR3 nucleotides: TGCGCCAGCAGCCAAGGCCAGGGGGCGAACACCGGGGAGCTGTTTTTT. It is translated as CASSQGQGANTGELFF.

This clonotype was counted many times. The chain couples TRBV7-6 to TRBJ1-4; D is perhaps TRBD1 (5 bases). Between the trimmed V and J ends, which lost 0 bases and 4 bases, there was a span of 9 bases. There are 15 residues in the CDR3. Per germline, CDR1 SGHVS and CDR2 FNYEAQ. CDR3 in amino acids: CASSLAQGGNEKLFF. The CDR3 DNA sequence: TGTGCCAGCAGCTTAGCTCAGGGCGGTAATGAAAAACTGTTTTTT.

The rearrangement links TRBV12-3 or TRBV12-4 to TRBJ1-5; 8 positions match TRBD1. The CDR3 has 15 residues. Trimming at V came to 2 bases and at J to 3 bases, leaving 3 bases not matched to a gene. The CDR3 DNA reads TGTGCCAGCAGTTTACAGACAGGGGCCAATCAGCCCCAGCATTTT. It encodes CASSLQTGANQPQHF.

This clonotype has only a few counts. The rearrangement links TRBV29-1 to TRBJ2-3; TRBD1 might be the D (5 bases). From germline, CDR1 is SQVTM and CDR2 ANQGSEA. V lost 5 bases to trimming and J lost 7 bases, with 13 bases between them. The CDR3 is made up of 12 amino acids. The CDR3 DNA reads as TGCAGCGTTCAGAAGGGGCCGAATACGCAGTATTTT. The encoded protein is CSVQKGPNTQYF.

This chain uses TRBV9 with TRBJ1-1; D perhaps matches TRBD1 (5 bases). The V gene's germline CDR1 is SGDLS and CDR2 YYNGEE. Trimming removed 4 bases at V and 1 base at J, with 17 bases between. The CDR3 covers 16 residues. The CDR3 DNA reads TGTGCCAGCAGCCCACTCACGGGGCTGGCGAACACTGAAGCTTTCTTT. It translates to CASSPLTGLANTEAFF.

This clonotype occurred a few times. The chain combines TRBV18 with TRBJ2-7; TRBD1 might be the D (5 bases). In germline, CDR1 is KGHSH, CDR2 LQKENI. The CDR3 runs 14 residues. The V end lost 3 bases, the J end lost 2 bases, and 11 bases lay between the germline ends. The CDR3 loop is CASSPPRTTYEQYF. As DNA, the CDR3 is TGTGCCAGCTCACCCCCCCGGACAACCTACGAGCAGTACTTC.

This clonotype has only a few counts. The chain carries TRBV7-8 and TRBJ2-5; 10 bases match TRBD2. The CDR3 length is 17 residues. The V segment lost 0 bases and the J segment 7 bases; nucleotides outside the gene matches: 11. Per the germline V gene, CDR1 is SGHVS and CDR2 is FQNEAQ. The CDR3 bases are TGTGCCAGCAGCTTAGCGCGAACTAGCGGGGTTTCCGGGACCCAGTACTTC. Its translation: CASSLARTSGVSGTQYF.

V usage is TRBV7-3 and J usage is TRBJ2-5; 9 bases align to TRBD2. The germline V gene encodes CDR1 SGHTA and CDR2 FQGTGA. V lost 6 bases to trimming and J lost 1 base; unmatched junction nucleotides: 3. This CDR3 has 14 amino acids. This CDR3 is CASSHSGGQETQYF. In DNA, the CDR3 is TGTGCCAGCAGTCATAGCGGGGGCCAAGAGACCCAGTACTTC.

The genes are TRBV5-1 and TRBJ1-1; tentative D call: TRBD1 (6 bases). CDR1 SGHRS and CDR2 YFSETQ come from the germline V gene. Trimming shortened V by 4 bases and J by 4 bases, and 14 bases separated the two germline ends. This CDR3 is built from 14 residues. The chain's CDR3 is CASSQGWGGTEAFF. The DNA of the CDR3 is TGCGCCAGCAGCCAGGGGTGGGGGGGCACTGAAGCTTTCTTT.

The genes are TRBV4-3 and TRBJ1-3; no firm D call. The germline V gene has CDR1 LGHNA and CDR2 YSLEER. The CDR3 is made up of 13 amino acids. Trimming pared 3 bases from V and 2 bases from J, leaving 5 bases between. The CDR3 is CASSQGTGNTIYF. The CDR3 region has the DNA TGCGCCAGCAGCCAGGGTACTGGAAACACCATATATTTT.

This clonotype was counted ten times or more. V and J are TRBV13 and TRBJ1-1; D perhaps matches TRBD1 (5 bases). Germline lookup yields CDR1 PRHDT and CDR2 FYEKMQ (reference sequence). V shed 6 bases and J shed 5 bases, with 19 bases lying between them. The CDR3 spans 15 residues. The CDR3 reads CASRFIYQGETEAFF. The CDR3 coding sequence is TGTGCCAGCAGGTTCATTTACCAGGGTGAAACTGAAGCTTTCTTT.

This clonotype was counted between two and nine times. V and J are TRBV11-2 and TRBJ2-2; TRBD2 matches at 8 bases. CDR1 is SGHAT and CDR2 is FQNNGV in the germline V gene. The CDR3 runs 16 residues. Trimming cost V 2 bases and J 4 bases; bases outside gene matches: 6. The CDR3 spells CASSLYLSGGTGELFF. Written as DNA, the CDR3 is TGTGCCAGCAGCTTATACTTGAGCGGGGGCACCGGGGAGCTGTTTTTT.

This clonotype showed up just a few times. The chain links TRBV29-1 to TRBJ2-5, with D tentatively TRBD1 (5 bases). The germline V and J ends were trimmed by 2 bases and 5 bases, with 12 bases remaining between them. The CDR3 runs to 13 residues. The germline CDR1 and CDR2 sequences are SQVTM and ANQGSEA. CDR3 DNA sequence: TGCAGCGTTGAAATCGGGCCAGGGGAGACCCAGTACTTC. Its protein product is CSVEIGPGETQYF. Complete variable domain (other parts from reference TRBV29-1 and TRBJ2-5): SAVISQKPSRDICQRGTSLTIQCQVDSQVTMMFWYRQQPGQSLTLIATANQGSEATYESGFVIDKFPISRPNLTFSTLTVSNMSPEDSSIYLCSVEIGPGETQYFGPGTRLLVL.

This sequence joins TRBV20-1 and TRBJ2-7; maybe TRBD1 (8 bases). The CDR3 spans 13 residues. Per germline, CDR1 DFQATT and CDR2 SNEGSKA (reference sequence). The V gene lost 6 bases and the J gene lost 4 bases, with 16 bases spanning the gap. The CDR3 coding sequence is TGCAGTGCCACAACAGGGGGGGCATACGAGCAGTACTTC. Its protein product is CSATTGGAYEQYF.

CDR3 residues: CASSGTSGGALNTGELFF. Written as DNA, the CDR3 is TGCGCCAGCAGCGGGACTAGCGGGGGGGCGTTGAACACCGGGGAGCTGTTTTTT. V gene TRBV5-1 combines with J gene TRBJ2-2; 16 positions agree with TRBD2. Germline values: CDR1 SGHRS, CDR2 YFSETQ. This CDR3 has 18 amino acids. Trimming removed 4 bases from V and 1 base from J; junction bases left unmatched: 4.

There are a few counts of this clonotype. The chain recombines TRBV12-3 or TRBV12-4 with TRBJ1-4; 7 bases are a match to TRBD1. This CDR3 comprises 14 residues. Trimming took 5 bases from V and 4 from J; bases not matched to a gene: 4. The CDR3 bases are TGTGCCAGCAGTCGACAGGGTTTTAATGAAAAACTGTTTTTT. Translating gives CASSRQGFNEKLFF.

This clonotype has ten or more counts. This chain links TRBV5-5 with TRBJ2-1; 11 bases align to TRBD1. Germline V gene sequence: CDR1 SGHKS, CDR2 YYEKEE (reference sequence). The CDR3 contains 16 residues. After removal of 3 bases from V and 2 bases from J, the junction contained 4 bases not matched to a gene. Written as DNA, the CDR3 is TGTGCCAGCAGCTCCCCGGGACAGGGGGCCTACAATGAGCAGTTCTTC. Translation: CASSSPGQGAYNEQFF.